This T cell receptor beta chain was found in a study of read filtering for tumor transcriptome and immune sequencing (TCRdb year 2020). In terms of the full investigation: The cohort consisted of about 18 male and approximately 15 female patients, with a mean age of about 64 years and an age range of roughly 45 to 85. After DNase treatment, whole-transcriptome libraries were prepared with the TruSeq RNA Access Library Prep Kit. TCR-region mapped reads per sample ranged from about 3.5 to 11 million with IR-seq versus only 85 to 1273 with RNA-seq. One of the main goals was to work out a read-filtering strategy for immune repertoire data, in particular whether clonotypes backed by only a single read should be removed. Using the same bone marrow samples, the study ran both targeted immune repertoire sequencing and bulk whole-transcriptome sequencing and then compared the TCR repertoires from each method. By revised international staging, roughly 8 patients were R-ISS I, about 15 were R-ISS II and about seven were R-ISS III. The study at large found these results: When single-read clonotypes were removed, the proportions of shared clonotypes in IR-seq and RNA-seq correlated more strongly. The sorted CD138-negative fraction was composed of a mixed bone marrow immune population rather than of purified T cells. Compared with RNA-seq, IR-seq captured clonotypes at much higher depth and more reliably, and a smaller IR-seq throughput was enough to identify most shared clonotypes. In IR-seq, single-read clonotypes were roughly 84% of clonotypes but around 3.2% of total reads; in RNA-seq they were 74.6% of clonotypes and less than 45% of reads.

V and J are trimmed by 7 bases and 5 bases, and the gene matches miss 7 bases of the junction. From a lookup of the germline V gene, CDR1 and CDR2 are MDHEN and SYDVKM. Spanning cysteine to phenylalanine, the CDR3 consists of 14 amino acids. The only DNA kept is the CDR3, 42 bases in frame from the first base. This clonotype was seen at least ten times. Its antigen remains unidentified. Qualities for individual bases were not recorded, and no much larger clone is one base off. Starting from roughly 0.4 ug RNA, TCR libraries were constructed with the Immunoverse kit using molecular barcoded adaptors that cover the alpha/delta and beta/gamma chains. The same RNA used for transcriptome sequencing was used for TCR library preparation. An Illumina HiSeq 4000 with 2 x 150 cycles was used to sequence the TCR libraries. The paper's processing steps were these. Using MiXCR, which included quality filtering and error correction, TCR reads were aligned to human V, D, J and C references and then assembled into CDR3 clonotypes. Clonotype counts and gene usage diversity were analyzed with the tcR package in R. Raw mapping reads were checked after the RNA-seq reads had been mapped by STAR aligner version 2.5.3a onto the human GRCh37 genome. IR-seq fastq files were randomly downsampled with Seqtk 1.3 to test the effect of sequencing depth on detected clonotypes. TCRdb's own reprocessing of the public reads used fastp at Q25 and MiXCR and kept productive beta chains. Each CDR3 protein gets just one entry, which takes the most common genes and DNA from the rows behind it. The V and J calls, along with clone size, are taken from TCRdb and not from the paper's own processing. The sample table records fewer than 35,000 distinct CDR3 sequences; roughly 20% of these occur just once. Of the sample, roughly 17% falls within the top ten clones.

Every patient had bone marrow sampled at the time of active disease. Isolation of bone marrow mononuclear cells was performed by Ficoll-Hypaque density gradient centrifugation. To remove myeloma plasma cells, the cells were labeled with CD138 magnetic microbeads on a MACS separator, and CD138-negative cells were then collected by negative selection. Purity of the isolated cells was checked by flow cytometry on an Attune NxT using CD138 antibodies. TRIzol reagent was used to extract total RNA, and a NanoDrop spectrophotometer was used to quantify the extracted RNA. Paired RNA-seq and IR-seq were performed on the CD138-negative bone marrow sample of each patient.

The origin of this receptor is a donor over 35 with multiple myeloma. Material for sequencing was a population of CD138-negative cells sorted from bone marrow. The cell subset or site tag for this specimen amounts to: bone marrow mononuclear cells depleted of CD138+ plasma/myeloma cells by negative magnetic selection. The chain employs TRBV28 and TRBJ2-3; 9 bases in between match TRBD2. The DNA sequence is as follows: TGTGCCAGCAAAGTAGCGGGAGCGAAAGATACGCAGTATTTT. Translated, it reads CASKVAGAKDTQYF.